Detailed here is one TCR beta chain. This receptor's antigen is unknown. Within one base of it there is no much larger clone, and no base qualities were kept. This sample is part of a study of blood T cell repertoires in COVID-19 (TCRdb year 2020). The study in broad terms: Samples from collaborators originated in the United States, Italy and Spain and spanned both the acute and convalescent phases of COVID-19. The prospective study material was composed of cDNA or gDNA derived from T cells, B-cell-depleted T cells, or PBMCs. A de-identified subject ID, COVID-19 status, age in years and sex were almost always included in the sample metadata. The repertoires were released in a freely available public database intended as a resource for research on the immune response to SARS-CoV-2. Subjects who had been exposed to COVID-19, were actively infected with it, or had recovered from it provided the deeply sampled blood TCRbeta repertoires that made up the dataset. The samples were drawn from the first 160 participants of the ongoing ImmuneRACE study and from about 1,200 subjects provided by 6 global collaborators. Where HLA class I and class II types were available, the types were taken from metadata supplied by the sample provider, not from assay-based typing. General study outcomes and caveats: The quantity of clinical and demographic metadata differed by source and by participant and was supplied without curation.

TCRbeta CDR3 regions were amplified from genomic DNA by means of the immunoSEQ Assay, a bias-controlled multiplex PCR. On the authors' methods: Within the assay, amplification of reference gene primers was used to estimate how many nucleated cells each sample contained. To quantify the absolute abundance of each unique TCRbeta CDR3 rearrangement, sequence reads were collapsed and filtered. Productive Simpson clonality was computed per sample as the square root of Simpson's diversity index over productive rearrangements. Entries here come from immuneACCESS through TCRdb and include only in-frame sequences with V and J called. Some clones fail to appear in such tables; in the studies checked, an unresolved V gene covers under half of the shortfall, and the cause of the remainder is unknown. V, J and clone size are taken as reported in that table, and D and trimming were inferred from the DNA itself. The sample includes 210,000 or so clones, with 65% to 85% observed a single time. Clones ranked in the top ten supply 7.4% of the sample.

In the prospective study, participants were roughly 18 to 100 years old, resided in around 25 geographic areas of the United States, and were enrolled through a virtual design. In the prospective study, cohorts were assigned on the basis of participant-reported clinical history obtained from a screening survey and a study questionnaire. Mobile phlebotomists in the prospective study collected whole blood, serum and a nasopharyngeal or oropharyngeal swab from every participant. Over a roughly 2-month period, participants in the prospective study had the option of providing additional blood draws and questionnaires. Before DNA extraction, blood samples from the prospective study were shipped at room temperature or frozen. CDR1 and CDR2, per the germline V gene (reference sequence), are SEHNR and FQNEAQ. V is reduced by 1 base and J by 4 bases, leaving a spacing of 10 bases between them. Counted from cysteine to phenylalanine, this CDR3 has 14 amino acids. Left in the record is the CDR3 DNA by itself, 42 bases read in frame from the first base.

The chain is made from TRBV7-9 and TRBJ1-1; the D gene is perhaps TRBD1, on 6 matching bases. This receptor was obtained from a woman aged 40 to 55 with acute COVID-19. Sequenced material: PBMCs or T cells enriched from blood (not recorded which). The DNA sequence follows: TGTGCCAGCAGCTTAGAAGGGGGTGGCACTGAAGCTTTCTTT. It translates to CASSLEGGGTEAFF.